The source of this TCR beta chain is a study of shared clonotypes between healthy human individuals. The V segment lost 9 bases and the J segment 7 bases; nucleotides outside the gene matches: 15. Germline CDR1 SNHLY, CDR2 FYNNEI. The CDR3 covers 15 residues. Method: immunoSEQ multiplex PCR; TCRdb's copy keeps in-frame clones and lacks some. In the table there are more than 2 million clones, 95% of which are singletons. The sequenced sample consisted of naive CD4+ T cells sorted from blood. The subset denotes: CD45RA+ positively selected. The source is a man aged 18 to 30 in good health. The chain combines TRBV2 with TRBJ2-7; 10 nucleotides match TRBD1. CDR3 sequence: CARPGAGTGVWEQYF. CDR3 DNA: TGTGCCAGACCAGGCGCCGGGACAGGGGTGTGGGAGCAGTACTTC.